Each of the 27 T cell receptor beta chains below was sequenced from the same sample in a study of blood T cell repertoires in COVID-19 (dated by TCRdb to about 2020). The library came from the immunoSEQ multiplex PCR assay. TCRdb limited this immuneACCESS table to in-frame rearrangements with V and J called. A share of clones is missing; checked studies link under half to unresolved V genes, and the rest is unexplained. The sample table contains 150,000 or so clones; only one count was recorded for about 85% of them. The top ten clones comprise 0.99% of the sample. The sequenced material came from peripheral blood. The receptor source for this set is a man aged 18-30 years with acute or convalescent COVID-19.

CDR3 in amino acids: CASRLGQGGHEQYV. The DNA for the CDR3 is TGTGCCAGCAGATTGGGACAGGGTGGACACGAGCAGTACGTC. The chain combines TRBV27 with TRBJ2-7; 9 positions agree with TRBD1. The CDR3 runs 14 residues. Germline V gives CDR1 MNHEY, CDR2 SMNVEV (reference sequence). The trim removed 6 bases at V and 5 bases at J, leaving 8 bases unmatched.

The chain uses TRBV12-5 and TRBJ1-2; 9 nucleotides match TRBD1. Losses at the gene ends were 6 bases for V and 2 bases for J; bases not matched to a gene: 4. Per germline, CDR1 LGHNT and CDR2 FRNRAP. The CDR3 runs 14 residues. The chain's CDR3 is CASGPGQGNYGYTF. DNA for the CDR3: TGTGCTAGTGGACCGGGACAGGGCAACTATGGCTACACCTTC. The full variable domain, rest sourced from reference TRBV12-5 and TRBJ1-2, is DARVTQTPRHKVTEMGQEVTMRCQPILGHNTVFWYRQTMMQGLELLAYFRNRAPLDDSGMPKDRFSAEMPDATLATLKIQPSEPRDSAVYFCASGPGQGNYGYTFGSGTRLTVV.

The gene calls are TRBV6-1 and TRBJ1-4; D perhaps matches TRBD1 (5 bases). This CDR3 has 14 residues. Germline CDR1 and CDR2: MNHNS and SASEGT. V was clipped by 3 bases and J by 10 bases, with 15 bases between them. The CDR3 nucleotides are TGTGCCAGCAGTGACCAGGGTAAACGGGCAAAACTGTTTTTT. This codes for CASSDQGKRAKLFF.

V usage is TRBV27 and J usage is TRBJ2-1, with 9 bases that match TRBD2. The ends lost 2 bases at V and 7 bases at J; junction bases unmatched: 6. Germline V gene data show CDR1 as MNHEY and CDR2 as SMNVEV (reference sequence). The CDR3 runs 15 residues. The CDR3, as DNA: TGTGCCAGCAGTTTAAGCGGGGGGCCCGCAAATGAGCAGTTCTTC. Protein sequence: CASSLSGGPANEQFF.

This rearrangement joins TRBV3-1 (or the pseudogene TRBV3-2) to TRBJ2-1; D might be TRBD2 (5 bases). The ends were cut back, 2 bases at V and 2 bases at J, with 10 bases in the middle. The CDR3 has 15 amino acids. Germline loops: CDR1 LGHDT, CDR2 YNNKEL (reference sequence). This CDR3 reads CASSQPSSPYNEQFF. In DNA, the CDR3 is TGTGCCAGCAGCCAACCGTCTAGCCCCTACAATGAGCAGTTCTTC.

The CDR3 DNA is TGTGCCAGCAGCTGGACTAGCGGGGGGCGGTACGAGCAGTACGTC. Its translation is CASSWTSGGRYEQYV. The chain uses TRBV5-8 and TRBJ2-7; 14 bases are shared with TRBD2. Per the germline V gene, CDR1 is SGHTS and CDR2 is YDEGEE. V trimming: 3 bases; J trimming: 4 bases; junction bases outside the gene matches: 3. This CDR3 comprises 15 residues.

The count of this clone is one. CDR3 residues: CASSLTLAGGAYEQYF. CDR3 nucleotide sequence: TGCGCCAGCAGCTTGACTTTAGCGGGGGGAGCCTACGAGCAGTACTTC. This rearrangement joins TRBV5-1 to TRBJ2-7, with 10 positions matching TRBD2. The germline gives CDR1 SGHRS, CDR2 YFSETQ. Trimming cost V 1 base and J 2 bases; bases outside gene matches: 6. CDR3 length: 16 residues.

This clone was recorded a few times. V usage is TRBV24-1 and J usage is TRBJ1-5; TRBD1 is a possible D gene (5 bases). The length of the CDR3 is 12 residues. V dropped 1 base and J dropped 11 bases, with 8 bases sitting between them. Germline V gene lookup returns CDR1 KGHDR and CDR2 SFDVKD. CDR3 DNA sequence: TGTGCCACCAGTGATTTTAGGGGCACCCAGCATTTT. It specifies CATSDFRGTQHF.

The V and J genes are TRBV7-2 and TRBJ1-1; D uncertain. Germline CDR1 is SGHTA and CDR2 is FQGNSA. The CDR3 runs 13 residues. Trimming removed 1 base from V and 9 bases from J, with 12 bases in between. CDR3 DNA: TGTGCCAGCAGCTTAGTGACTTGGAACCAAGCTTTCTTT. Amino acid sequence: CASSLVTWNQAFF.

The CDR3 DNA reads as TGTGCCAGCAGCGTAGGCCAGCGGGGGTACAATGAGCAGTTCTTC. This encodes CASSVGQRGYNEQFF. V is TRBV9 and J is TRBJ2-1; 8 bases agree with TRBD2. With V trimmed by 0 bases and J by 4 bases, 3 bases remained unmatched. Germline V CDR1 and CDR2: SGDLS, YYNGEE. This CDR3 comprises 15 residues.

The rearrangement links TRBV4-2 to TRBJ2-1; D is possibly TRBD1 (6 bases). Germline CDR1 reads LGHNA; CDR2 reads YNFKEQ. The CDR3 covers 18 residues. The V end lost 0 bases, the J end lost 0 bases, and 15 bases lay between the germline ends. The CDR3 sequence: CASSQDPRTESSYNEQFF. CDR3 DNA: TGTGCCAGCAGCCAAGATCCCAGGACAGAGAGCTCCTACAATGAGCAGTTCTTC.

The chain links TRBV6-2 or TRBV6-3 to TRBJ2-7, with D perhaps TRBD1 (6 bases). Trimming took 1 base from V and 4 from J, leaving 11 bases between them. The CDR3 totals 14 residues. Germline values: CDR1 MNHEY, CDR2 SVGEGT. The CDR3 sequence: CASSYLTRGYEQYF. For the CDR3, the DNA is TGTGCCAGCAGTTACTTAACCAGGGGTTACGAGCAGTACTTC.

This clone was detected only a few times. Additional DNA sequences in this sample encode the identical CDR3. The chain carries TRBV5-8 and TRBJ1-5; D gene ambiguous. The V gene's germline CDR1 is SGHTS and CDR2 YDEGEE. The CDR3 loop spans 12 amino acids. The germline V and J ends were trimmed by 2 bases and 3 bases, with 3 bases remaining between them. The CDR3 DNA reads TGTGCCAGCAGCTTCTACAATCAGCCCCAGCATTTT. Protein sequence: CASSFYNQPQHF.

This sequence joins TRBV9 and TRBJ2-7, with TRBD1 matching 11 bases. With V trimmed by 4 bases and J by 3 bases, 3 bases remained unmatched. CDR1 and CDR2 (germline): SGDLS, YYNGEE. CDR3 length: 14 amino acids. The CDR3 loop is CASSQGQGVYEQYF. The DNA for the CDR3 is TGTGCCAGCAGCCAGGGACAGGGGGTCTACGAGCAGTACTTC.

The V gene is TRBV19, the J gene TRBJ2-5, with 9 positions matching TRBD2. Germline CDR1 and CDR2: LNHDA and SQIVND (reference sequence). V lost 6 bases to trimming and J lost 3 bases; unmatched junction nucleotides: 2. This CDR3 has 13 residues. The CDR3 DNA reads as TGTGCCAGTAGGAGGACTAGCGAAGAGACCCAGTACTTC. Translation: CASRRTSEETQYF.

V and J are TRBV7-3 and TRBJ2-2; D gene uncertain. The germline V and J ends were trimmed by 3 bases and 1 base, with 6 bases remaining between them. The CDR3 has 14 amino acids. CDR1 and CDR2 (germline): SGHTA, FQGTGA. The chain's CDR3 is CASSLIQNTGELFF. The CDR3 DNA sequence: TGTGCCAGCAGCTTGATACAGAACACCGGGGAGCTGTTTTTT.

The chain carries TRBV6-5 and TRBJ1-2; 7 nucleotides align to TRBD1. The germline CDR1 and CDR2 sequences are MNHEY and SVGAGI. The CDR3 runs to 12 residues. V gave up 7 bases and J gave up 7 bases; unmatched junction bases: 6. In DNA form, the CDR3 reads TGTGCCAGCACGACAGGGTCGATTGGCTACACCTTC. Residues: CASTTGSIGYTF.

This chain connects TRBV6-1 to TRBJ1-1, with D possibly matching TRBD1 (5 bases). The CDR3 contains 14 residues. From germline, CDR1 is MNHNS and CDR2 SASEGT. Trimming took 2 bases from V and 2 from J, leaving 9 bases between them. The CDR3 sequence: CASSERTPNTEAFF. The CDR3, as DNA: TGTGCCAGCAGTGAAAGGACACCTAACACTGAAGCTTTCTTT.

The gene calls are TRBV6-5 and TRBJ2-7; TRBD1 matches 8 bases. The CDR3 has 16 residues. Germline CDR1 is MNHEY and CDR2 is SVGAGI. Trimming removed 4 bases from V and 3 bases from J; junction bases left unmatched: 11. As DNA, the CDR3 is TGTGCCAGCAGTTCTCTCACCGGACAGGGCCACTACGAGCAGTACTTC. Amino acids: CASSSLTGQGHYEQYF.

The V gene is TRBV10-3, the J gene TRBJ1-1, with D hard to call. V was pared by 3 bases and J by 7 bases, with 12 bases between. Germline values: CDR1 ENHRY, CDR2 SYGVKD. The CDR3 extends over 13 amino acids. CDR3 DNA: TGTGCCATCAGTGATCCCCGCGTAGATGAAGCTTTCTTT. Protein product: CAISDPRVDEAFF.

The CDR3 loop reads CSGGQGYNEQFF. The CDR3 bases are TGCAGCGGCGGACAGGGCTACAATGAGCAGTTCTTC. The chain is built from TRBV29-1 and TRBJ2-1; the match to TRBD1 covers 8 bases. After removal of 7 bases from V and 3 bases from J, the junction contained 2 bases not matched to a gene. The CDR3 runs to 12 residues. CDR1 SQVTM and CDR2 ANQGSEA come from the germline V gene.

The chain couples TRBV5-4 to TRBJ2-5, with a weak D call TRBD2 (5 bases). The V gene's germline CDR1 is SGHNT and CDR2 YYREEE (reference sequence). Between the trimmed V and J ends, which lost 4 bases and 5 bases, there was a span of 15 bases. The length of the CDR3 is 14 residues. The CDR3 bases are TGTGCCAGCAGCCCCCGGCCCCCGGGGGAGACCCAGTACTTC. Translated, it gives CASSPRPPGETQYF.

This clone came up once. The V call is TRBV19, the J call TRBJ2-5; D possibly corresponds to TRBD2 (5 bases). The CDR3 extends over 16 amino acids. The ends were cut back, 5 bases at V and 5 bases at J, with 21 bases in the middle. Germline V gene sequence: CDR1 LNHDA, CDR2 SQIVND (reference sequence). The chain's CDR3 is CASSFSGLVAEETQYF. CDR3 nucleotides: TGTGCCAGTAGTTTCTCAGGACTTGTCGCAGAGGAGACCCAGTACTTC.

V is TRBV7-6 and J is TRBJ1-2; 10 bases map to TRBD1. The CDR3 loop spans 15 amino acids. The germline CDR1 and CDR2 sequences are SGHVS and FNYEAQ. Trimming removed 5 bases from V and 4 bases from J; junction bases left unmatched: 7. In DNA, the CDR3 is TGTGCCAGCAGCGAGGGACAGGGGTTTGGCTATGGCTACACCTTC. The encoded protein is CASSEGQGFGYGYTF.

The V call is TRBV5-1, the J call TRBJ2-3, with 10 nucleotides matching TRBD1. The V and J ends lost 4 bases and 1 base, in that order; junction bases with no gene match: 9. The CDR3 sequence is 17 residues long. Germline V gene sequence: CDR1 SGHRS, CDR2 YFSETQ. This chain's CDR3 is CASSRTPGTGGTDTQYF. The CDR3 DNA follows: TGCGCCAGCAGCAGGACCCCCGGGACAGGGGGCACAGATACGCAGTATTTT.

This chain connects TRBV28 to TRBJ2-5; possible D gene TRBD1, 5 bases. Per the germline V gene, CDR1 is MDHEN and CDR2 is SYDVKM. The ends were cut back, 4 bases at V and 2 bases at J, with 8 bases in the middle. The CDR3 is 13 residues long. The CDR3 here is CASSSRGQETQYF. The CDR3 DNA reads TGTGCCAGCAGTTCAAGGGGACAAGAGACCCAGTACTTC.

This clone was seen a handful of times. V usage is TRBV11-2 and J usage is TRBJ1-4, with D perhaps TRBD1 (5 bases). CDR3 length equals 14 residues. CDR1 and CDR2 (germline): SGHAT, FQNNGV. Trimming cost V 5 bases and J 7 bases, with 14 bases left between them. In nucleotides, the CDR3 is TGTGCCAGCAGCCCGCACCCGGGGGGTGAAAAACTGTTTTTT. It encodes CASSPHPGGEKLFF.